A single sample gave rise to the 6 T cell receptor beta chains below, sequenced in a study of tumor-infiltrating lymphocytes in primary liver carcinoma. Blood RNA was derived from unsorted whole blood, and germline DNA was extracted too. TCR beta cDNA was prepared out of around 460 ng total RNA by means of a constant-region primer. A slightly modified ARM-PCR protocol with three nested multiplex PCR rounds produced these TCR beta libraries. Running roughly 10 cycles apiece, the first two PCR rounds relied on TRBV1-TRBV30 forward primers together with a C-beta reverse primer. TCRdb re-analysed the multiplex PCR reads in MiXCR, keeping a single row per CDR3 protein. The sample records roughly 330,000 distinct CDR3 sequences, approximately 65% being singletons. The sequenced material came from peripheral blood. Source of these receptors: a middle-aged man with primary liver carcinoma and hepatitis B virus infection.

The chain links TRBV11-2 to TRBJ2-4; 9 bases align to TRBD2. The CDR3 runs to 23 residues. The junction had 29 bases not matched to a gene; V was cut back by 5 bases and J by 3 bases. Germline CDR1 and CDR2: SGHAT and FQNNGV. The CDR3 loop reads CASSQSVFDASQAGGSVKNIQYF. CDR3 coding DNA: TGTGCCAGCAGCCAGTCCGTTTTTGACGCTTCCCAAGCGGGAGGATCGGTCAAAAACATTCAGTACTTC. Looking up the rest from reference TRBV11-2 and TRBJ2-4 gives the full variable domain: EAGVAQSPRYKIIEKRQSVAFWCNPISGHATLYWYQQILGQGPKLLIQFQNNGVVDDSQLPKDRFSAERLKGVDSTLKIQPAKLEDSAVYLCASSQSVFDASQAGGSVKNIQYFGAGTRLSVL.

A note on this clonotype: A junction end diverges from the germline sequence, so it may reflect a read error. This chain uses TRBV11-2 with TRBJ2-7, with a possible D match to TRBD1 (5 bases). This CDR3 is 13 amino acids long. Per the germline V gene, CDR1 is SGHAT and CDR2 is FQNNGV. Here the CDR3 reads CAISFGHVYEHYF. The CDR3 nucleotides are TGTGCCATCAGCTTCGGACACGTCTACGAGCATTACTTC.

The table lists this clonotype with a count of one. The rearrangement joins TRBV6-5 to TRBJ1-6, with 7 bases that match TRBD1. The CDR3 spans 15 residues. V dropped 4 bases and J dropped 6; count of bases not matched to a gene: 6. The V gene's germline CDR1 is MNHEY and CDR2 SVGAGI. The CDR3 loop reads CASSFSNRGNSPLHF. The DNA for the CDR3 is TGTGCCAGCAGTTTCTCGAACAGGGGTAATTCACCCCTCCACTTT.

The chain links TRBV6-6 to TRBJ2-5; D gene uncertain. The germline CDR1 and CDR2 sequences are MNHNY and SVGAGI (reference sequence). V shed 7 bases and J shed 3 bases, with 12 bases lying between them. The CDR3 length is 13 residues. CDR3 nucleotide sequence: TGTGCCAGCACCGACCCAGTTAAAGAGACCCAGTACTTC. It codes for CASTDPVKETQYF.

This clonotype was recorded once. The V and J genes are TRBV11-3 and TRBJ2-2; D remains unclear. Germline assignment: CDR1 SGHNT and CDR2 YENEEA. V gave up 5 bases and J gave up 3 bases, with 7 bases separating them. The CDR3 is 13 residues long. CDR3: CASSRADTGELFF. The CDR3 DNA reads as TGTGCCAGCAGCAGGGCGGACACCGGGGAGCTGTTTTTT.

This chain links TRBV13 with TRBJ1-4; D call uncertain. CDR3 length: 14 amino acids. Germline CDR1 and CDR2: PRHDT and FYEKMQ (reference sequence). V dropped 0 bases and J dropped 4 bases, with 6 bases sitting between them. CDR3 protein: CASSLGARNEKLFF. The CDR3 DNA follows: TGTGCCAGCAGCTTAGGGGCTCGTAATGAAAAACTGTTTTTT. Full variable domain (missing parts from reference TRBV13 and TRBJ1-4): AAGVIQSPRHLIKEKRETATLKCYPIPRHDTVYWYQQGPGQDPQFLISFYEKMQSDKGSIPDRFSAQQFSDYHSELNMSSLELGDSALYFCASSLGARNEKLFFGSGTQLSVL.